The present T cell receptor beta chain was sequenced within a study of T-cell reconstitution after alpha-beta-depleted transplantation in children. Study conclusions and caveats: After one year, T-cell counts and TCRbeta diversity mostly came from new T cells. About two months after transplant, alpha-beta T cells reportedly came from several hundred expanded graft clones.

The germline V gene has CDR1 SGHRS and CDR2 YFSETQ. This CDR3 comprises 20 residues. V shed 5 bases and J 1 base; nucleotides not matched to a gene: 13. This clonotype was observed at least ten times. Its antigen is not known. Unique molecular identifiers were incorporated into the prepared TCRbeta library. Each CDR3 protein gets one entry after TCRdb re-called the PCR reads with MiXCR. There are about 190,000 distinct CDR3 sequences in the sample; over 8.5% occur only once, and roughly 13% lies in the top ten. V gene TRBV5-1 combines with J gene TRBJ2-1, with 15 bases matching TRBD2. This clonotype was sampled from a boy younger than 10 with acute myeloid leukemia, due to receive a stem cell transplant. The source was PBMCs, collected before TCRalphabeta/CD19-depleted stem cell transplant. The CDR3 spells CASRLGTSGRFLTSYNEQFF. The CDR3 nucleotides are TGCGCCAGCAGACTTGGGACTAGCGGGAGGTTTCTTACATCCTACAATGAGCAGTTCTTC.